The 12 T cell receptor beta chains below come from one sample, sequenced in a study of blood T cell repertoires in COVID-19. The assay was immunoSEQ multiplex PCR, and TCRdb's table has in-frame clones only and misses some. The table lists over 85,000 clones, around 87% of them singletons, with just under 20% in the top ten. Sequenced material: peripheral blood. These receptors originate from a human donor in a cohort sampled during active COVID-19.

The rearrangement links TRBV6-1 to TRBJ2-5; a possible D gene is TRBD1 (6 bases). Germline assignment: CDR1 MNHNS and CDR2 SASEGT. V was trimmed by 1 base and J by 3 bases, leaving 12 bases between them. This CDR3 region has 15 residues. The CDR3 reads CASSEEWTEEETQYF. The CDR3 coding sequence is TGTGCCAGCAGTGAAGAGTGGACAGAAGAAGAGACCCAGTACTTC.

V is TRBV5-4 and J is TRBJ2-5; TRBD2 matches at 14 bases. The CDR3 runs 16 residues. In germline, CDR1 is SGHNT, CDR2 YYREEE (reference sequence). J gave up 2 bases and V 1 base, and 1 base lay outside the gene matches. CDR3 DNA sequence: TGTGCCAGCAGCTTGAGACTAGCGGGGGGGCAAGAGACCCAGTACTTC. Translation: CASSLRLAGGQETQYF.

The chain links TRBV9 to TRBJ2-6, with TRBD1 matching over 8 bases. Germline CDR1 and CDR2: SGDLS and YYNGEE. The V and J ends lost 5 bases and 0 bases, in that order; junction bases with no gene match: 13. This CDR3 comprises 19 residues. CDR3 region: CASSETRDRRRSGANVLTF. In DNA form, the CDR3 reads TGTGCCAGCAGTGAAACCCGGGACAGGCGTCGCTCTGGGGCCAACGTCCTGACTTTC.

The chain couples TRBV9 to TRBJ2-7; maybe TRBD2 (5 bases). Germline values: CDR1 SGDLS, CDR2 YYNGEE. This CDR3 spans 13 amino acids. V was pared by 0 bases and J by 3 bases, with 7 bases between. Written as DNA, the CDR3 is TGTGCCAGCAGCGTAGCGGGAAACTACGAGCAGTACTTC. Translated, it gives CASSVAGNYEQYF.

Turning to this clone: The junction differs from germline at one of its ends, possibly a read error. This chain links TRBV12-3 or TRBV12-4 with TRBJ2-1, with TRBD2 matching over 8 bases. The CDR3 has 13 amino acids. Here the CDR3 reads CASRETSALEKFF. DNA for the CDR3: TGTGCCAGCAGGGAGACTAGCGCTCTTGAGAAGTTCTTC.

CDR3 sequence reads: CATSRDEGNTATNEKLFF. Written as DNA, the CDR3 is TGTGCCACCAGCAGAGATGAGGGAAATACAGCAACTAATGAAAAACTGTTTTTT. V gene TRBV15 combines with J gene TRBJ1-4; no firm D call. V was pared by 0 bases and J by 0 bases, with 14 bases between. In germline, CDR1 is LNHNV, CDR2 YYDKDF (reference sequence). CDR3 length equals 18 residues.

This sequence joins TRBV4-2 and TRBJ2-3; 8 bases line up with TRBD2. The germline gives CDR1 LGHNA, CDR2 YNFKEQ. The CDR3 consists of 16 residues. After removal of 4 bases from V and 1 base from J, the junction contained 7 bases not matched to a gene. The CDR3 DNA reads as TGTGCCAGCAGCCCACAAGCGGGAGCCCGCACAGATACGCAGTATTTT. Protein: CASSPQAGARTDTQYF.

Only one count was recorded for this clone. The gene calls are TRBV28 and TRBJ2-7; D might be TRBD1 (6 bases). Germline CDR1 MDHEN, CDR2 SYDVKM. With 6 bases removed from V and 3 bases from J, the gap between germline ends came to 12 bases. CDR3 size: 13 residues. CDR3 residues: CASSRDISYEQYF. In nucleotides, the CDR3 is TGTGCCAGCAGCCGGGACATCAGCTACGAGCAGTACTTC.

The chain carries TRBV2 and TRBJ1-4; no reliable D call. The CDR3 covers 16 residues. Germline V CDR1 and CDR2: SNHLY, FYNNEI. The V gene lost 7 bases and the J gene lost 4 bases, with 19 bases spanning the gap. This chain's CDR3 is CASTDPEAVINEKLFF. Written as DNA, the CDR3 is TGTGCCAGCACCGACCCCGAGGCGGTAATTAATGAAAAACTGTTTTTT.

V and J are TRBV9 and TRBJ2-1, with D possibly TRBD2 on 6 matching bases. V was trimmed by 0 bases and J by 8 bases, leaving 21 bases between them. Germline V lookup: CDR1 SGDLS, CDR2 YYNGEE. The CDR3 totals 17 residues. The CDR3 sequence is CASSVAWGLGGLHEQFF. For the CDR3, the DNA is TGTGCCAGCAGCGTAGCTTGGGGGTTGGGGGGACTTCATGAGCAGTTCTTC.

This chain connects TRBV28 to TRBJ2-7, with TRBD1 matching over 9 bases. Germline V gives CDR1 MDHEN, CDR2 SYDVKM. Trimming cost V 2 bases and J 4 bases; bases outside gene matches: 6. This CDR3 comprises 15 residues. The CDR3 nucleotides read TGTGCCAGCAGTTTAGCCGGGACAGGGCGGTACGAGCAGTACTTC. This translates into CASSLAGTGRYEQYF.

This clone showed up just a few times. The chain links TRBV19 to TRBJ2-1, with 8 bases identical to TRBD1. Germline-derived CDR1 and CDR2 are LNHDA and SQIVND (reference sequence). V lost 9 bases to trimming and J lost 8 bases; unmatched junction nucleotides: 6. The CDR3 length is 12 residues. The DNA for the CDR3 is TGTGCCAGCAGGGGGCGGGCGGATGAGCAGTTCTTC. Amino acid sequence: CASRGRADEQFF. Using reference TRBV19 and TRBJ2-1 for the parts outside the CDR3, the full variable domain is DGGITQSPKYLFRKEGQNVTLSCEQNLNHDAMYWYRQDPGQGLRLIYYSQIVNDFQKGDIAEGYSVSREKKESFPLTVTSAQKNPTAFYLCASRGRADEQFFGPGTRLTVL.